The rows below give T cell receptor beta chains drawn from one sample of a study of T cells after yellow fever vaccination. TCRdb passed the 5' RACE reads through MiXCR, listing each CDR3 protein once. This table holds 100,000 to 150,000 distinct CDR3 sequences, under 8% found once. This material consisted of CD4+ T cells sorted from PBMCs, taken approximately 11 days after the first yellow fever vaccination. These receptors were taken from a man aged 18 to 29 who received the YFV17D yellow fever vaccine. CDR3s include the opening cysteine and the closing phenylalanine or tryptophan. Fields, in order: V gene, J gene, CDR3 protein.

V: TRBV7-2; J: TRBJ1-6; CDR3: CASSLDWGKRAPLHF
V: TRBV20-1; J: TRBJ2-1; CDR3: CSARAAARGNEQFF
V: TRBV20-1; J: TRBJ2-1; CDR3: CSAELVSGEQFF
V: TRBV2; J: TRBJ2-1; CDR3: CASSGGGASFSSYNEQFF
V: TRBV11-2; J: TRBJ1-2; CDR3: CASSVERGYYGYTF
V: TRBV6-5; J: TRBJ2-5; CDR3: CASSYSNPAGGIKETQYF
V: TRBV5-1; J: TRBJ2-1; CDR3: CASSLAPRGGRNNEQFF
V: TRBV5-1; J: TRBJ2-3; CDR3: CASSLEAGGPSTDTQYF
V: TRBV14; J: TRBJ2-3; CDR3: CASSPQARSTDTQYF
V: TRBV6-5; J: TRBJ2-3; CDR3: CASSYSAATRGTDTQYF
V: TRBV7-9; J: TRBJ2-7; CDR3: CASSPLIRDRVRDEQYF
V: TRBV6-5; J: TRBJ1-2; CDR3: CASSPDAGAGYTF
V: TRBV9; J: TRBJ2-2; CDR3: CASSVEREFYTGELFF
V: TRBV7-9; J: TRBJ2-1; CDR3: CASSDRAYYNEQFF
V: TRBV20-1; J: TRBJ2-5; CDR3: CSARAGQPETQYF
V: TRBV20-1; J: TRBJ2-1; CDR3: CSARELDSSYNEQFF
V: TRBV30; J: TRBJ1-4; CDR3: CAWTDRTVGGEKLFF
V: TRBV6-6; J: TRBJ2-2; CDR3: CASSYPGTGELFF
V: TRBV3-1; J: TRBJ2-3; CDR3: CASSQQGEDTQYF
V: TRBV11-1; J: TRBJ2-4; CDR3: CASSLAPPGQGENIQYF
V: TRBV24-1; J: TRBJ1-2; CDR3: CATSLEGYGYTF
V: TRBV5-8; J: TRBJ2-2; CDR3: CASSLGPRTTGELFF
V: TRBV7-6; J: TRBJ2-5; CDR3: CASSRGGFEGETQYF
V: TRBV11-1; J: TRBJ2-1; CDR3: CASSHVAGAFYNEQFF
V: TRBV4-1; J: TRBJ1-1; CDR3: CASSQVIPRGTEAFF
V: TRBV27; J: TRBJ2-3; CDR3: CASSVVAGIVNTQYF
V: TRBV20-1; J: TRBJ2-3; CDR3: CSAINFGDTQYF
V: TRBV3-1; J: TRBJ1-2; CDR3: CASSQQTRLGGYTF
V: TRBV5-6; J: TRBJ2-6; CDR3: CASSLTTGGLSGANVLTF
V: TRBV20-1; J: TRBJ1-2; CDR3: CSARGAGGSGYTF
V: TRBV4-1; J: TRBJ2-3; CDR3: CASSLTGTGGVDTQYF
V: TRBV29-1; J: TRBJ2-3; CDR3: CSVAGTSGRTDTQYF
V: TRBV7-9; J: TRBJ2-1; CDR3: CASSLGWDRQDNEQFF
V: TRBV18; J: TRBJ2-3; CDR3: CASSPLAGSTSTDTQYF
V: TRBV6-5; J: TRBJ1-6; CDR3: CASSYGITGILYNSPLHF
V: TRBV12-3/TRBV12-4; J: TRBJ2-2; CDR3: CASSLWVNTGELFF
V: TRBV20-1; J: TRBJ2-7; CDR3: CSASWEGSGVHEQYF
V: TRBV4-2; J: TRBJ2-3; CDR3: CASRRGPAGHTDTQYF
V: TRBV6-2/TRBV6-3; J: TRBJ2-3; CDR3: CASSTGTGGADTQYF
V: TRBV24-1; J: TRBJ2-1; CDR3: CATSDARGSIYNEQFF
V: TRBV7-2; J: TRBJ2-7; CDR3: CASSSDWTGFRYEQYF
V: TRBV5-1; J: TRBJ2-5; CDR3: CASSLAELTGPAETQYF
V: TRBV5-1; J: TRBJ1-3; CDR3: CASSLEMGGNTIYF
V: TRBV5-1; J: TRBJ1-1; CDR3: CASSSRHLQGMNTEAFF
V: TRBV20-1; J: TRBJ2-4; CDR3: CSYAGLAKNIQYF
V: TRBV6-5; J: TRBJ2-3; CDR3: CASSYSPSGGTDTQYF
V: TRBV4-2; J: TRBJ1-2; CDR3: CASSQDRGDYGYTF
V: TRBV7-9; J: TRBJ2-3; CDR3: CASSFLAGGSTDTQYF
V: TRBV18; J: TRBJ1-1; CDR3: CASSLRGGWTEAFF
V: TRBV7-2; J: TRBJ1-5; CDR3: CASSNTAGGRNQPQHF